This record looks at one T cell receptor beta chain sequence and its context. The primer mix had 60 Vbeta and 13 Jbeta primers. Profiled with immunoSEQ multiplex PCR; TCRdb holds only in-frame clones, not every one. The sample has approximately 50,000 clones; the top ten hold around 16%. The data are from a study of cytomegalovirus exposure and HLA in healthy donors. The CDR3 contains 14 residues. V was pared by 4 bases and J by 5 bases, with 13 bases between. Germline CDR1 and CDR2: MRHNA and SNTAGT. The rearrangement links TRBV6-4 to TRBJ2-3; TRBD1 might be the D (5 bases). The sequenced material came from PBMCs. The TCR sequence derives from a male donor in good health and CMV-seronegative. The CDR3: CASSASQGQDTQYF. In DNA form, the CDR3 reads TGTGCCAGCAGTGCGTCGCAGGGCCAAGATACGCAGTATTTT.